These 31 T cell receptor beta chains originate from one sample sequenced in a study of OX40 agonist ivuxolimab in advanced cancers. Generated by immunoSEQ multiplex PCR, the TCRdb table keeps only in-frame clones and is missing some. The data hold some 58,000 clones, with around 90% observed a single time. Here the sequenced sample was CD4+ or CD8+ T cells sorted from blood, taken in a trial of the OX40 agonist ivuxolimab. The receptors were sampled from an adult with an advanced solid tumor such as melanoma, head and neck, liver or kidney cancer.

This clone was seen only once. This CDR3 reads CASSPEVVGEQFF. In nucleotides, the CDR3 is TGCGCCAGCAGCCCCGAAGTTGTTGGTGAGCAGTTCTTC. The rearrangement links TRBV5-1 to TRBJ2-1; no reliable D call. This CDR3 is built from 13 residues. CDR1 is SGHRS, CDR2 YFSETQ, per germline. Trimming took 4 bases from V and 9 from J, leaving 14 bases between them.

The CDR3 DNA follows: TGTGCCAGCAGTGCCACTAGTGAGGGCATTCAGTACTTC. As protein: CASSATSEGIQYF. The gene calls are TRBV2 and TRBJ2-4; D is possibly TRBD2 (5 bases). The germline V gene has CDR1 SNHLY and CDR2 FYNNEI. This CDR3 contains 13 residues. V lost 4 bases, J lost 9 bases, and 13 bases lay in between.

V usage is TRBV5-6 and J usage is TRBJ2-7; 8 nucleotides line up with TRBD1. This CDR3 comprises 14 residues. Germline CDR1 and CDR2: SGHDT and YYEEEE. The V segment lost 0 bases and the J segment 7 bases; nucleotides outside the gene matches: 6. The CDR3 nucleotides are TGTGCCAGCAGCTTGGACAGGGGGGTCGGGGAGCAGTACTTC. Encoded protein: CASSLDRGVGEQYF.

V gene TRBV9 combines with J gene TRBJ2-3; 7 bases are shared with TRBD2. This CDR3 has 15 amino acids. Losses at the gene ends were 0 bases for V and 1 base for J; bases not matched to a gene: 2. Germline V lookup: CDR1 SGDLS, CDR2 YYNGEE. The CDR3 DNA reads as TGTGCCAGCAGCGTAGTGGCGGGAGGCACAGATACGCAGTATTTT. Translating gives CASSVVAGGTDTQYF.

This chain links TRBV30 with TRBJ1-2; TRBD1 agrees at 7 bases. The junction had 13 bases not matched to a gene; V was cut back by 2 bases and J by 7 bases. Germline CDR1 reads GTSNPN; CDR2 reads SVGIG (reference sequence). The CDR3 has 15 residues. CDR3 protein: CAWSSDRVFPFGYTF. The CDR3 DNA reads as TGTGCCTGGAGTTCAGACAGGGTCTTCCCCTTTGGCTACACCTTC. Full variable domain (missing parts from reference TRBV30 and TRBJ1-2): SQTIHQWPATLVQPVGSPLSLECTVEGTSNPNLYWYRQAAGRGLQLLFYSVGIGQISSEVPQNLSASRPQDRQFILSSKKLLLSDSGFYLCAWSSDRVFPFGYTFGSGTRLTVV.

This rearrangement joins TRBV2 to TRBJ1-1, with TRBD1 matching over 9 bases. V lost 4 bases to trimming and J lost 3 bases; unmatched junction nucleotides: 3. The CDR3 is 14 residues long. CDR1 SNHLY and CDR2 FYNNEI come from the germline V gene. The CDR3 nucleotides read TGTGCCAGCAGTGCAGACAGGGGGGACACTGAAGCTTTCTTT. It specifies CASSADRGDTEAFF.

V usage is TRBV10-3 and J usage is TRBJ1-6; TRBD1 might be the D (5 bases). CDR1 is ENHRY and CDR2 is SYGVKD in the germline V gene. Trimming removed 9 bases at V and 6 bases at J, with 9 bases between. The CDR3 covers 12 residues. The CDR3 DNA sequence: TGTGCCATAGGAGGGGTTAATTCACCCCTCCACTTT. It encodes CAIGGVNSPLHF.

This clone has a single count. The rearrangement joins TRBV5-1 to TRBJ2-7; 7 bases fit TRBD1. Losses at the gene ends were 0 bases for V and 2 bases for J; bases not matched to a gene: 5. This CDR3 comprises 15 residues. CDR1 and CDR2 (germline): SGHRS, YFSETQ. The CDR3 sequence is CASSLVTGSPYEQYF. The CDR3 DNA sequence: TGCGCCAGCAGCTTGGTGACAGGGTCACCCTACGAGCAGTACTTC.

The chain's CDR3 is CASSLKKVGTEAFF. The CDR3 bases are TGTGCCAGCAGTTTAAAGAAGGTTGGTACTGAAGCTTTCTTT. The V gene is TRBV28, the J gene TRBJ1-1; no firm D call. Germline CDR1 reads MDHEN; CDR2 reads SYDVKM. The CDR3 loop spans 14 amino acids. Trimming cost V 2 bases and J 5 bases, with 12 bases left between them.

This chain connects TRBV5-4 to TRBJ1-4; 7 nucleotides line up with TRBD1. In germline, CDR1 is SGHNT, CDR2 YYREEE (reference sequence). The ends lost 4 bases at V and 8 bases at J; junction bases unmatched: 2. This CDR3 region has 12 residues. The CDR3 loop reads CASSGGQEKLFF. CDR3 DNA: TGTGCCAGCAGCGGGGGACAGGAAAAACTGTTTTTT.

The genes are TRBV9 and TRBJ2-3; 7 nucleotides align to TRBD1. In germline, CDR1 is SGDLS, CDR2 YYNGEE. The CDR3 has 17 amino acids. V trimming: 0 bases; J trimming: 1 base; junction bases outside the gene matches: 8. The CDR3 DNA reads TGTGCCAGCAGCGTAGACCTACACAGGGGCGGCACAGATACGCAGTATTTT. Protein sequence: CASSVDLHRGGTDTQYF.

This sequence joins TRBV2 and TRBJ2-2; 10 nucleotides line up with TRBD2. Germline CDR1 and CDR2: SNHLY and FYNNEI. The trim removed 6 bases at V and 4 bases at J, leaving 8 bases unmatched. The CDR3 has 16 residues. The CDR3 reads CASSRNSGRTTGELFF. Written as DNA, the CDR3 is TGTGCCAGCAGCCGCAATAGCGGGAGGACCACCGGGGAGCTGTTTTTT.

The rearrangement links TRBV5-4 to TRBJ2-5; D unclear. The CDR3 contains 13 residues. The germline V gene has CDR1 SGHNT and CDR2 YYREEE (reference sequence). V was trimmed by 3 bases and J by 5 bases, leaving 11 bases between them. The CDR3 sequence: CASSSRSGETQYF. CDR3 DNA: TGTGCCAGCAGCTCCAGATCGGGTGAGACCCAGTACTTC.

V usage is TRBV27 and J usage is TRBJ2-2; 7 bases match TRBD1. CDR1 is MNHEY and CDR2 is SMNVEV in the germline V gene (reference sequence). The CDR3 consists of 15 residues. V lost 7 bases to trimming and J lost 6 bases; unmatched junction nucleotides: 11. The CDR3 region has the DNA TGTGCCAGCAAAGGGACAGCCGGAGGTTCCGGGGAGCTGTTTTTT. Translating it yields CASKGTAGGSGELFF.

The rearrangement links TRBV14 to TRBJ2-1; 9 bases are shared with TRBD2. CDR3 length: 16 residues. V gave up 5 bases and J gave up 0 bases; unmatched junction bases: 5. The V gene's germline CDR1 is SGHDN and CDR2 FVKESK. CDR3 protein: CASSYLSGSSYNEQFF. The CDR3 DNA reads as TGTGCCAGCAGCTACCTTAGCGGGAGCTCCTACAATGAGCAGTTCTTC.

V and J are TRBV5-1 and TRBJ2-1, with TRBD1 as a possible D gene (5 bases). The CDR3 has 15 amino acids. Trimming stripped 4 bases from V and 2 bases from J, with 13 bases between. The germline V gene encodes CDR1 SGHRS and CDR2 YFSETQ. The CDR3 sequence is CASSATTDAYNEQFF. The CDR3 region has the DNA TGCGCCAGCAGCGCAACGACAGACGCCTACAATGAGCAGTTCTTC. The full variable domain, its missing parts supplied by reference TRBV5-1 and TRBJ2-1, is KAGVTQTPRYLIKTRGQQVTLSCSPISGHRSVSWYQQTPGQGLQFLFEYFSETQRNKGNFPGRFSGRQFSNSRSEMNVSTLELGDSALYLCASSATTDAYNEQFFGPGTRLTVL.

DNA of the CDR3: TGTGCCAGCAGCGTAGACACCCACAGCTCCTACGAGCAGTACTTC. This translates into CASSVDTHSSYEQYF. The rearrangement links TRBV9 to TRBJ2-7; D remains unclear. This CDR3 has 15 amino acids. Germline V gives CDR1 SGDLS, CDR2 YYNGEE. Trimming took 0 bases from V and 0 from J, leaving 10 bases between them. The full variable domain, its missing parts supplied by reference TRBV9 and TRBJ2-7, is DSGVTQTPKHLITATGQRVTLRCSPRSGDLSVYWYQQSLDQGLQFLIQYYNGEERAKGNILERFSAQQFPDLHSELNLSSLELGDSALYFCASSVDTHSSYEQYFGPGTRLTVT.

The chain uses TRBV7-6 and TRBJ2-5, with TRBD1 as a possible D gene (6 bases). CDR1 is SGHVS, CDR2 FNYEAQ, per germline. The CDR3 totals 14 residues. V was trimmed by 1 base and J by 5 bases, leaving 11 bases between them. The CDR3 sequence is CASSLVGAHETQYF. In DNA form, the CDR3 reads TGTGCCAGCAGCTTAGTGGGGGCGCACGAGACCCAGTACTTC. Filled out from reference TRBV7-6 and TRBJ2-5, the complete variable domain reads GAGVSQSPRYKVTKRGQDVALRCDPISGHVSLYWYRQALGQGPEFLTYFNYEAQQDKSGLPNDRFSAERPEGSISTLTIQRTEQRDSAMYRCASSLVGAHETQYFGPGTRLLVL.

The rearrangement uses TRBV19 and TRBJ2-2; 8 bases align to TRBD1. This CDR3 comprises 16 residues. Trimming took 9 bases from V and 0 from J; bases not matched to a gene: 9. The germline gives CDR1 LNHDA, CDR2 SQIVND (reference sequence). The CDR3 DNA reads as TGTGCCAGCTCAGGGGGCGGATTCGCGAACACCGGGGAGCTGTTTTTT. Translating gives CASSGGGFANTGELFF.

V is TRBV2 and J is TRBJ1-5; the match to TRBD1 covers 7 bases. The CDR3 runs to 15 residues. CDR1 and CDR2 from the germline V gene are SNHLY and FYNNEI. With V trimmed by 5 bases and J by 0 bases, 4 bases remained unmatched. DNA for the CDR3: TGTGCCAGCAGTCGGGACAGAAATAGCAATCAGCCCCAGCATTTT. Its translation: CASSRDRNSNQPQHF.

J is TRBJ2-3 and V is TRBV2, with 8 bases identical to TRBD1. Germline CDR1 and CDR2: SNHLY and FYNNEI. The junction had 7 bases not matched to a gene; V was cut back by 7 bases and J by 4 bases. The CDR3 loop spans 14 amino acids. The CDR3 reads CASKKDRAADTQYF. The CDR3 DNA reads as TGTGCCAGCAAAAAGGACAGGGCCGCAGATACGCAGTATTTT.

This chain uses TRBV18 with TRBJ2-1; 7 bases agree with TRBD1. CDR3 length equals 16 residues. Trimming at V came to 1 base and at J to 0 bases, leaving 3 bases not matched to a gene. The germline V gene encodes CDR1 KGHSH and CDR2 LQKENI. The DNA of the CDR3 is TGTGCCAGCTCACCACAGGGGGCAAGCTCCTACAATGAGCAGTTCTTC. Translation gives CASSPQGASSYNEQFF.

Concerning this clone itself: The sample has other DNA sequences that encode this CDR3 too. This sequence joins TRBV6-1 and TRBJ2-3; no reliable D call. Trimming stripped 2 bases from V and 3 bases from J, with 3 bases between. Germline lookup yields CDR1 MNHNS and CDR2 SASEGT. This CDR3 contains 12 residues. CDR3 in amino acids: CASSELTDTQYF. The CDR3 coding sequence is TGTGCCAGCAGTGAATTGACAGATACGCAGTATTTT.

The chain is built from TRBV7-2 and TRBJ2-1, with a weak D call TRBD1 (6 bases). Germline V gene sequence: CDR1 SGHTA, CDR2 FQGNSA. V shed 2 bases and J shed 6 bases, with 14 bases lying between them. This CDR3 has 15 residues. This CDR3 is CASSLRPGVLNEQFF. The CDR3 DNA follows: TGTGCCAGCAGCTTACGCCCAGGGGTCCTCAATGAGCAGTTCTTC.

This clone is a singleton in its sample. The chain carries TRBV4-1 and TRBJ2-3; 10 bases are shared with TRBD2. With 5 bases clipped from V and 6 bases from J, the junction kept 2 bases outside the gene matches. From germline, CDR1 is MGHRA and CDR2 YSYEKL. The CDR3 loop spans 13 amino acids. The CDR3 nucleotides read TGCGCCAGCAGCGCGGGACTAGCGGATACGCAGTATTTT. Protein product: CASSAGLADTQYF.

CDR3 amino acids: CASSQAGVSSYEQYF. CDR3 DNA: TGTGCCAGCAGCCAGGCGGGCGTCAGCTCCTACGAGCAGTACTTC. The chain couples TRBV5-4 to TRBJ2-7; maybe TRBD2 (5 bases). Germline V gene sequence: CDR1 SGHNT, CDR2 YYREEE (reference sequence). V lost 4 bases, J lost 0 bases, and 14 bases lay in between. The CDR3 extends over 15 amino acids.

In nucleotides, the CDR3 is TGTGCCAGCACTGCAGCGGAGGGGTTGACGCAGTATTTT. This encodes CASTAAEGLTQYF. This rearrangement joins TRBV7-9 to TRBJ2-3, with D maybe TRBD2 (6 bases). The ends were cut back, 7 bases at V and 9 bases at J, with 17 bases in the middle. Per germline, CDR1 SEHNR and CDR2 FQNEAQ (reference sequence). The CDR3 spans 13 residues.

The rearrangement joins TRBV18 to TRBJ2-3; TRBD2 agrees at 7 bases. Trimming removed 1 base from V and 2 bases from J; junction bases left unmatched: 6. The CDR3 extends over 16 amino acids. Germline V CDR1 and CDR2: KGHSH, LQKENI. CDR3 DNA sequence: TGTGCCAGCTCACCACGTCTAGCGGAGCTCACAGATACGCAGTATTTT. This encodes CASSPRLAELTDTQYF.

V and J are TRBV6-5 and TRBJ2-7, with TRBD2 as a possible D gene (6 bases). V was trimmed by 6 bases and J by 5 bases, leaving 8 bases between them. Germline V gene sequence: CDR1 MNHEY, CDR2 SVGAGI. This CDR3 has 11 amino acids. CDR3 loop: CASRRLDEQYF. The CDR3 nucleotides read TGTGCCAGCAGACGACTAGACGAGCAGTACTTC.

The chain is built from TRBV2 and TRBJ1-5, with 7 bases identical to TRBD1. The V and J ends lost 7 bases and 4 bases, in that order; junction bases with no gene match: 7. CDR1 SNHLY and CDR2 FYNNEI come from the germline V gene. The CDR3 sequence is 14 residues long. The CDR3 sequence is CASNPQGGNQPQHF. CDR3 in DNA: TGTGCCAGCAACCCTCAGGGGGGGAATCAGCCCCAGCATTTT.

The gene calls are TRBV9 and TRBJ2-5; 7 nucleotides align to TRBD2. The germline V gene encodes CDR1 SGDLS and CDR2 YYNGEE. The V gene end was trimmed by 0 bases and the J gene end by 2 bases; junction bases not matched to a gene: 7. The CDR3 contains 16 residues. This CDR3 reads CASSVGSGTTQETQYF. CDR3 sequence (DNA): TGTGCCAGCAGCGTAGGCTCCGGGACTACTCAAGAGACCCAGTACTTC.